Below, one T cell receptor (beta chain) is given with its context. Measured with immunoSEQ multiplex PCR; TCRdb has only the in-frame clones, and not every one. Here the sample spans around 350,000 clones, 86% being singletons. This entry comes from a study of cytomegalovirus exposure and HLA in healthy donors. In germline, CDR1 is SGHNT, CDR2 YYREEE (reference sequence). The CDR3 extends over 13 amino acids. Trimming shortened V by 3 bases and J by 6 bases, and 10 bases separated the two germline ends. The chain employs TRBV5-4 and TRBJ2-1, with D possibly matching TRBD1 (5 bases). Source material: PBMCs. This clonotype was sampled from a woman aged 18-29 years in good health and CMV-seronegative. CDR3 sequence reads: CASSSGWGNEQFF. CDR3 nucleotides: TGTGCCAGCAGCTCAGGGTGGGGCAATGAGCAGTTCTTC.